Listed below are T cell receptor beta chains from one sample, sequenced in a study of T cells in Graves' hyperthyroidism and ophthalmopathy. TCRdb re-derived calls from the multiplex PCR reads in MiXCR, one entry per CDR3 protein. The sample has 600,000 to 650,000 distinct CDR3 sequences; 15% to 20% are singletons. The sample consisted of blood. The source is a woman in her 30s with Graves' hyperthyroidism. Both conserved end residues are part of each CDR3. Some rows have no size entry. The others give once, few or many, or a class for an expanded clone.

CDR3,V,size,J
CASSIPENDEQYF,TRBV19,-,TRBJ2-7
CASSRGMSYEQYF,TRBV3-1,-,TRBJ2-7
CASSNDRGGNQPQHF,TRBV6-1,many,TRBJ1-5
CAWSEFAGSYNEQFF,TRBV30,-,TRBJ2-1
CASSLSGGITEAFF,TRBV27,few,TRBJ1-1
CAWSVNSYEQYF,TRBV30,-,TRBJ2-7
CASSELASDTQYF,TRBV2,many,TRBJ2-3
CASSLGGLTSDTQYF,TRBV11-2,few,TRBJ2-3
CASSPRGRGGDYNEQFF,TRBV18,-,TRBJ2-1
CATSDLQTNTGELFF,TRBV24-1,few,TRBJ2-2
CASSPSGSIHNEQYF,TRBV10-1,-,-
CASAIGVPPPRDEAFF,TRBV19,few,TRBJ1-1
CASGTGWHEQYF,TRBV18,many,TRBJ2-7
CASSLASTANTDTQYF,TRBV7-2,few,TRBJ2-3
CASTMRDLRETQYF,TRBV5-1,many,TRBJ2-5
CASTQNQPQHF,TRBV6-1,few,TRBJ1-5
CASSSLLAGDSYEQYF,TRBV5-1,many,TRBJ2-7
CASSQAVRSTDTQYF,TRBV4-2,-,TRBJ2-3
CASSEADYYEQYF,TRBV6-1,-,TRBJ2-7
CSARAYGEKLFF,TRBV20-1,-,TRBJ1-4
CASTTYRDGDGELFF,TRBV27,-,TRBJ2-2
CATSSLSDLTDTQYF,TRBV24-1,-,TRBJ2-3
CSAGGQAGTEAFF,TRBV29-1,many,TRBJ1-1
CSAPPPQGTVSYEQYF,TRBV20-1,few,TRBJ2-7
CASMWDYNEQFF,TRBV12-3/TRBV12-4,many,TRBJ2-1
CASSLFRGQPHEQYF,TRBV28,-,TRBJ2-7
CASSFPSLNTEAFF,TRBV28,many,TRBJ1-1
CASIRTGVGEQYF,TRBV2,many,TRBJ2-7
CATSDSTIPSGKTDTQYF,TRBV24-1,-,TRBJ2-3
CASSPSGGDNEKLFF,TRBV7-3,many,TRBJ1-4
CASSLISSSFNEQFF,TRBV7-3,few,TRBJ2-1
CASSEYGNGRARDTQYF,TRBV25-1,-,TRBJ2-3
CASNPHRGTSGRAAEQYF,TRBV28,-,TRBJ2-7
CASSLTGFGSYNEQFF,TRBV5-1,many,TRBJ2-1
CASRTSGRTGELFF,TRBV5-1,-,TRBJ2-2
CASSPPDRGMGGANVLTF,TRBV7-3,few,TRBJ2-6
CSAPGLGGTDTQYF,TRBV20-1,many,TRBJ2-3
CSVLGRTSVYEQYF,TRBV20-1,many,TRBJ2-7
CASSTLRSPNNKANYGYTF,TRBV28,many,TRBJ1-2
CASSQDLGSYTF,TRBV3-1,many,TRBJ1-2
CSAPGQGDYGYTF,TRBV20-1,-,TRBJ1-2
CASTHRGGNNEQFF,TRBV6-1,-,TRBJ2-1
CASSLRFDEPQHF,TRBV7-2,many,TRBJ1-5
CASSSGTGVYEQYF,TRBV12-3/TRBV12-4,many,TRBJ2-7